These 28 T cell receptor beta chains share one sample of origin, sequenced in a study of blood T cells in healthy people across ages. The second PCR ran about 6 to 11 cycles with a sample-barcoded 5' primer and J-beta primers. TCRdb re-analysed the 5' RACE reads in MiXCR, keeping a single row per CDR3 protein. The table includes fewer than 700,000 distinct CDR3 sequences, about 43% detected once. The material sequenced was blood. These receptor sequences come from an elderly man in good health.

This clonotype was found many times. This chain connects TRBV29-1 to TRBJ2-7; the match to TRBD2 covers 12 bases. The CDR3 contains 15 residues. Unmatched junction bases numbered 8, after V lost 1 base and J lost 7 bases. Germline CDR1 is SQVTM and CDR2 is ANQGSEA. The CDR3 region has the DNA TGCAGCGTTGAAGGTCTAGCGGGAGGGCCTCGGGAGCAGTACTTC. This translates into CSVEGLAGGPREQYF.

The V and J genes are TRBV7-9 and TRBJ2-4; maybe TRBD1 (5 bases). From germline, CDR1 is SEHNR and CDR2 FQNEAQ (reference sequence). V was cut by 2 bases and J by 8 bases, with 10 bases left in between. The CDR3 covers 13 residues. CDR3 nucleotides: TGTGCCAGCAGCTTAAAGGGGCCGGACATTCAGTACTTC. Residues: CASSLKGPDIQYF.

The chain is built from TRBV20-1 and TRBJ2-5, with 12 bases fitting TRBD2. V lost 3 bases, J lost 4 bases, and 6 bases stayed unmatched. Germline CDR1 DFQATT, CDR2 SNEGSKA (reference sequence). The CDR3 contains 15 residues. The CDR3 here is CSARNRLAGAETQYF. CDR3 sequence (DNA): TGCAGTGCTAGGAACCGACTAGCGGGGGCAGAGACCCAGTACTTC.

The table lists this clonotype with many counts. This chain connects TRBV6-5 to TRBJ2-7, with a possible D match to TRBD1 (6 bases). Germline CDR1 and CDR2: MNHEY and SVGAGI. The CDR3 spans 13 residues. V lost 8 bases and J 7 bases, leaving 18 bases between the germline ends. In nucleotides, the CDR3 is TGTGCCAGCGGCCGGGACACAATCCGGGAGCAGTACTTC. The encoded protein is CASGRDTIREQYF.

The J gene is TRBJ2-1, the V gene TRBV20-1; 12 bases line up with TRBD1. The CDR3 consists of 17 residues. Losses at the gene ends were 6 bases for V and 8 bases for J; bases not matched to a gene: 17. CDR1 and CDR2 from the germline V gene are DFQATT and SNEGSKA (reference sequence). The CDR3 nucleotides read TGCAGTGCAATGGGAGGTGTCAGGGACAGGGGGCATGATGAGCAGTTCTTC. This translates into CSAMGGVRDRGHDEQFF.

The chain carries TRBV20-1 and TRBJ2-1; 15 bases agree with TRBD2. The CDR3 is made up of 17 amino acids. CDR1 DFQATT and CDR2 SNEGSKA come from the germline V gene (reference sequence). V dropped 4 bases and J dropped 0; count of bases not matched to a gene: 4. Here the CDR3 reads CSAMGLAGGSSYNEQFF. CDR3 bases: TGCAGTGCTATGGGACTAGCGGGGGGTAGCTCCTACAATGAGCAGTTCTTC.

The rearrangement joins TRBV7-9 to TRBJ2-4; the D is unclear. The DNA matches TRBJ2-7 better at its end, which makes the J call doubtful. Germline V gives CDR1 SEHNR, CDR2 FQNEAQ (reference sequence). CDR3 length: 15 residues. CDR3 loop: CASSPGSLSNGEQYF. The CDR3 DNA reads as TGTGCCAGCAGCCCTGGATCCCTATCCAACGGCGAGCAGTACTTC.

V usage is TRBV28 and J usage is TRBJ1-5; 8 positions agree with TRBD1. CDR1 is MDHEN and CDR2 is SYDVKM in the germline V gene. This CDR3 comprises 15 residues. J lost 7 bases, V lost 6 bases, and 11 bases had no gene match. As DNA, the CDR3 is TGTGCCAGCAGGAACAGACAGGGGAGAGGACAGCCCCAGCATTTT. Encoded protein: CASRNRQGRGQPQHF.

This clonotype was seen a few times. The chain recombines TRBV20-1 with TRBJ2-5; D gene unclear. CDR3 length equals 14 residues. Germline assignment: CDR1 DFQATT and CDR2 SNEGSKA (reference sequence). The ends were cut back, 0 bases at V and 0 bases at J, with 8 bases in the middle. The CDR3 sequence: CSARDRTYQETQYF. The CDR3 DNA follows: TGCAGTGCTAGAGACAGGACGTACCAAGAGACCCAGTACTTC.

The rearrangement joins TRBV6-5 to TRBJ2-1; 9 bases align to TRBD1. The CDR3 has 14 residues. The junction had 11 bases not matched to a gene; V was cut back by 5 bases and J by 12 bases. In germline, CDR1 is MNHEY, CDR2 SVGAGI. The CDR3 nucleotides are TGTGCCAGCAGTCTGGACAGGGGCTTAGTGGGGCAGTTCTTC. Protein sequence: CASSLDRGLVGQFF.

CDR3 residues: CASSLDRARGDGQYF. The CDR3 bases are TGCGCCAGCAGCTTGGACAGGGCCAGGGGAGACGGGCAGTACTTC. The genes are TRBV5-1 and TRBJ2-7, with a possible D match to TRBD1 (6 bases). The V and J ends lost 0 bases and 9 bases respectively, with 19 bases between them. Germline CDR1 SGHRS, CDR2 YFSETQ. The CDR3 is 15 amino acids.

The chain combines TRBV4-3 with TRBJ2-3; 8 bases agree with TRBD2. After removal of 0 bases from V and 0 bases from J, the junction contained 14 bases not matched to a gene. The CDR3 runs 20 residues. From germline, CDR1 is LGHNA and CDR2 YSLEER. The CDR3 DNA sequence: TGCGCCAGCAGCCAAGAGGAGTATGGGGCTAGCGGGTATAGCACAGATACGCAGTATTTT. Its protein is CASSQEEYGASGYSTDTQYF.

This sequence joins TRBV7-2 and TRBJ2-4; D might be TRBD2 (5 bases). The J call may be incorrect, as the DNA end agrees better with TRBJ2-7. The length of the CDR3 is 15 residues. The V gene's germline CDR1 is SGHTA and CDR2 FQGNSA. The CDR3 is CASSLTGTTGDEQYF. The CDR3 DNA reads TGTGCCAGCAGCTTGACGGGAACTACCGGGGACGAGCAGTACTTC.

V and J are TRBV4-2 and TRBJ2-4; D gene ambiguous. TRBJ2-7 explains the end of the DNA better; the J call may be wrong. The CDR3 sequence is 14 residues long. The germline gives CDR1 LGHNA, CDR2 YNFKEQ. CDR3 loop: CASSQVGITYEQYF. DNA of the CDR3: TGTGCCAGCAGCCAAGTGGGGATCACCTACGAGCAGTACTTC.

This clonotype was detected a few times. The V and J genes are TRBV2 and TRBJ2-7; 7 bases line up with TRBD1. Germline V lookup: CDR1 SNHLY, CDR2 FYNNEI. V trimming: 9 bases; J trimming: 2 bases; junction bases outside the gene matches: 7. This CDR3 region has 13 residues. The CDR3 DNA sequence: TGTGCCAGTCAAACGGGACAGACCTACGAGCAGTACTTC. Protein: CASQTGQTYEQYF.

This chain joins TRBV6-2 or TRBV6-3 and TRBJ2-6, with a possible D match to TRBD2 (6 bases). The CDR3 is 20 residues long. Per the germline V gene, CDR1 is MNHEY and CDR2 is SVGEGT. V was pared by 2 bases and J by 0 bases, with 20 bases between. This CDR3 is CASSYGGLVGRSSGANVLTF. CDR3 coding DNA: TGTGCCAGCAGTTACGGGGGGTTGGTCGGGAGATCCTCTGGGGCCAACGTCCTGACTTTC.

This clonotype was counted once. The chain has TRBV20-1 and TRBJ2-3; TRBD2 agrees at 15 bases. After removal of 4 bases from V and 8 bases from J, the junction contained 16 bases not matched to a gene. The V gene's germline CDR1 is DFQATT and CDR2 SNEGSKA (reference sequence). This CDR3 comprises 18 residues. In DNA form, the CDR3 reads TGCAGTGCTACCGGACTAGCGGGAGGGAATACCTCACAGAGTACGCAGTATTTT. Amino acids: CSATGLAGGNTSQSTQYF.

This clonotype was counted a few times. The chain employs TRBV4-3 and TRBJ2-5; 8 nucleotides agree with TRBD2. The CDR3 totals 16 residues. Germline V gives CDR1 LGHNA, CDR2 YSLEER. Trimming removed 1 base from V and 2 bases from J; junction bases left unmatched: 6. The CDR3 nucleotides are TGCGCCAGCAGCCAAGTCTTAGCGGGAACTCAAGAGACCCAGTACTTC. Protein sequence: CASSQVLAGTQETQYF.

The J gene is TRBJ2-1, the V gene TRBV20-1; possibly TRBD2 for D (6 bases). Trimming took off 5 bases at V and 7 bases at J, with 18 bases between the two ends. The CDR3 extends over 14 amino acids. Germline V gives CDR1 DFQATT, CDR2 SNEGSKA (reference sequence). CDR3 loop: CSARGGETGNEQFF. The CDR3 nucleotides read TGCAGTGCTCGTGGCGGGGAAACGGGGAATGAGCAGTTCTTC.

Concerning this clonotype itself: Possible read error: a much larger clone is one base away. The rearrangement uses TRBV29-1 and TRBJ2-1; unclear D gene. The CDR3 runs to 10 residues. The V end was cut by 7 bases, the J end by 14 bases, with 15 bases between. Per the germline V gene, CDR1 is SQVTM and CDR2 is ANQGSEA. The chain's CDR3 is CSADWGIEFF. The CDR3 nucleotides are TGCAGCGCTGATTGGGGTATCGAGTTCTTC.

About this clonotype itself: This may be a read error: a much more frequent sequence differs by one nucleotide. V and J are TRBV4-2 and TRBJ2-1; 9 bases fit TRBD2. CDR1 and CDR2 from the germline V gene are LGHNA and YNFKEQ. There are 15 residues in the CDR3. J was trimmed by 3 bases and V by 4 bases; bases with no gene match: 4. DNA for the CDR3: TGTGCCAGCAGCCGTAGCGGGGGCTTCTACAATGAGCAGTTCTTC. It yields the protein CASSRSGGFYNEQFF.

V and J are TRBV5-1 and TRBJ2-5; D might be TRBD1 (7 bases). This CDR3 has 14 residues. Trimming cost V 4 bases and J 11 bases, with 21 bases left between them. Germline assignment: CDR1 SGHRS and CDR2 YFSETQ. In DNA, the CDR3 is TGCGCCAGCAGCCGGACAGGAGGGTGGGATGAGCAGTACTTC. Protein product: CASSRTGGWDEQYF.

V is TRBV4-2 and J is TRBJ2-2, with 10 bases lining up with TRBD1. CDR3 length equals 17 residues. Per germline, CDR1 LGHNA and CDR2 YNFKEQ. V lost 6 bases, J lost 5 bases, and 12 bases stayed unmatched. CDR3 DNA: TGTGCCAGCAGTATTGTCGGACAGGGGGAAAAAACCGGGGAGCTGTTTTTT. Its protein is CASSIVGQGEKTGELFF.

CDR3: CASSNRDRGDQPQHF. In DNA form, the CDR3 reads TGTGCCAGCAGCAACCGGGACAGGGGAGATCAGCCCCAGCATTTT. This chain connects TRBV7-9 to TRBJ1-5; TRBD1 matches at 10 bases. The CDR3 is 15 amino acids. Germline assignment: CDR1 SEHNR and CDR2 FQNEAQ (reference sequence). V was clipped by 5 bases and J by 5 bases; unmatched bases: 6.

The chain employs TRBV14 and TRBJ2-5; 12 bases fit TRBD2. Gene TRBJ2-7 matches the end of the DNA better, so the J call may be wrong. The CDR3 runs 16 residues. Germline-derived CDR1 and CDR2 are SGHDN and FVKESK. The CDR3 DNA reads TGTGCCAGCAGCCCGAGGGGACTAGCGGGTTTCTACGAGCAGTACTTC. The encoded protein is CASSPRGLAGFYEQYF.

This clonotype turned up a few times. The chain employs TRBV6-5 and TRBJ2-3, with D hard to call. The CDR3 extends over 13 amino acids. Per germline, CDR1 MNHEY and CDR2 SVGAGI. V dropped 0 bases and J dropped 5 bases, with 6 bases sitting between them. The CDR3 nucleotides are TGTGCCAGCAGTTACTCGGCCCGAGATACGCAGTATTTT. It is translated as CASSYSARDTQYF.

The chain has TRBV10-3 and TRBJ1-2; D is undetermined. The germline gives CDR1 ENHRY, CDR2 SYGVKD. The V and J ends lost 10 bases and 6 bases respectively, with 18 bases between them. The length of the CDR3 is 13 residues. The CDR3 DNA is TGTGCCAAGGACCCCTCCGTAACGAATGGCTACACCTTC. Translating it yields CAKDPSVTNGYTF.

DNA for the CDR3: TGTGCCAGCAGCCAAGGGTGGACAGGGTACACAGATACGCAGTATTTT. Amino acid sequence: CASSQGWTGYTDTQYF. This chain connects TRBV3-1 to TRBJ2-3; 8 bases map to TRBD1. This CDR3 has 16 residues. V lost 1 base to trimming and J lost 2 bases; unmatched junction nucleotides: 5. The germline CDR1 and CDR2 sequences are LGHDT and YNNKEL (reference sequence).